A single T cell receptor (beta chain) is shown here with its context. Assignments of participants to cohorts depended upon their own reported clinical history. The sample originates from a study of blood T cell repertoires in COVID-19. Study information: T cells, B-cell-depleted T cells, or PBMCs supplied cDNA or gDNA.

Only in-frame clones appear in the TCRdb table, and some are missing; sequencing was by immunoSEQ multiplex PCR. The table lists about 260,000 clones, about 91% of them singletons. Germline CDR1 reads SEHNR; CDR2 reads FQNEAQ (reference sequence). The V segment lost 1 base and the J segment 6 bases; nucleotides outside the gene matches: 7. CDR3 length: 16 amino acids. The TCR originated in a woman aged 40 to 55 with acute COVID-19. The chain recombines TRBV7-9 with TRBJ2-1, with 9 bases matching TRBD2. Sample: PBMCs or T cells enriched from blood (not recorded which). CDR3 region: CASSLEAGGPPNEQFF. CDR3 coding DNA: TGTGCCAGCAGCTTAGAGGCGGGAGGGCCGCCCAATGAGCAGTTCTTC.